The 10 T cell receptor beta chains presented below share a single source sample, sequenced in a study of CD8 T cells in Susac syndrome. A quantity of about 0.5 to 1 ug RNA underwent reverse transcription using random hexamers. TCRdb recomputed calls from the immunoSEQ multiplex PCR reads with MiXCR, one row per CDR3 protein. The table lists 150,000 to 200,000 distinct CDR3 sequences, 90% to 97% of them singletons. The sample was CD4+ T cells from PBMCs. These receptors all stem from a human donor with multiple sclerosis.

The chain has TRBV19 and TRBJ1-4, with unresolved D. This CDR3 has 13 residues. Germline assignment: CDR1 LNHDA and CDR2 SQIVND (reference sequence). V was shortened by 5 bases and J by 6 bases, with 10 bases between the two germline ends. The CDR3 coding sequence is TGTGCCAGTAGTCTGTATCAGGATGAAAAACTGTTTTTT. Its translation: CASSLYQDEKLFF.

The rearrangement links TRBV18 to TRBJ2-5, with D uncertain. V dropped 2 bases and J dropped 7 bases, with 14 bases sitting between them. The CDR3 totals 14 residues. Germline V gene data show CDR1 as KGHSH and CDR2 as LQKENI. This CDR3 is CASSPDTEDGTQYF. As DNA, the CDR3 is TGTGCCAGCTCACCAGACACTGAGGACGGGACCCAGTACTTC.

V is TRBV6-2 or TRBV6-3 and J is TRBJ2-1; TRBD1 matches 7 bases. Trimming removed 6 bases from V and 0 bases from J; junction bases left unmatched: 2. The germline V gene has CDR1 MNHEY and CDR2 SVGEGT. The CDR3 covers 14 residues. The CDR3 bases are TGTGCCAGCAGATCAGGGGGCTCCTACAATGAGCAGTTCTTC. Translation: CASRSGGSYNEQFF.

The rearrangement uses TRBV29-1 and TRBJ2-3; possible D gene TRBD2, 7 bases. The germline CDR1 and CDR2 sequences are SQVTM and ANQGSEA. V was clipped by 3 bases and J by 2 bases, with 15 bases between them. The CDR3 length is 15 residues. CDR3 nucleotides: TGCAGCGTTGACGTAGGAGGGGGGGCCACAGATACGCAGTATTTT. Its protein product is CSVDVGGGATDTQYF.

The rearrangement joins TRBV5-1 to TRBJ2-1; 7 bases match TRBD2. The ends lost 1 base at V and 9 bases at J; junction bases unmatched: 4. Germline CDR1 reads SGHRS; CDR2 reads YFSETQ. CDR3 length: 13 amino acids. CDR3 region: CASSLLASGEQFF. CDR3 sequence (DNA): TGCGCCAGCAGCTTGTTGGCTAGCGGTGAGCAGTTCTTC.

V usage is TRBV27 and J usage is TRBJ1-2, with a possible D match to TRBD1 (6 bases). The CDR3 is 15 amino acids. V lost 10 bases to trimming and J lost 4 bases, with 22 bases between them. Germline loops: CDR1 MNHEY, CDR2 SMNVEV (reference sequence). CDR3: CATRGPYETPYGYTF. The CDR3 DNA sequence: TGTGCCACCCGGGGGCCATACGAAACACCCTATGGCTACACCTTC.

This clonotype was detected once. The V and J genes are TRBV3-1 and TRBJ1-2, with unresolved D. The V end was cut by 1 base, the J end by 2 bases, with 11 bases between. The CDR3 is made up of 15 amino acids. The germline V gene encodes CDR1 LGHDT and CDR2 YNNKEL (reference sequence). DNA for the CDR3: TGTGCCAGCAGCCAAGTGGAGGGAACCAACTATGGCTACACCTTC. Amino acids: CASSQVEGTNYGYTF.

This sequence joins TRBV7-8 and TRBJ2-4, with 8 bases identical to TRBD2. Losses at the gene ends were 5 bases for V and 10 bases for J; bases not matched to a gene: 16. CDR1 and CDR2 (germline): SGHVS, FQNEAQ. The CDR3 loop spans 16 amino acids. This CDR3 is CASSRRRVAGSGIQYF. The CDR3, as DNA: TGTGCCAGCAGCCGACGAAGGGTAGCGGGGAGCGGGATTCAGTACTTC.

This clonotype came up once. The rearrangement links TRBV29-1 to TRBJ1-2, with D uncertain. Germline CDR1 and CDR2: SQVTM and ANQGSEA. The V end was cut by 2 bases, the J end by 8 bases, with 18 bases between. This CDR3 has 14 amino acids. CDR3 sequence (DNA): TGCAGCGTTGAAAACGTGGCCCCTGGGCAAGGCTACACCTTC. Amino acids: CSVENVAPGQGYTF. Using reference TRBV29-1 and TRBJ1-2 for the parts outside the CDR3, the full variable domain is SAVISQKPSRDICQRGTSLTIQCQVDSQVTMMFWYRQQPGQSLTLIATANQGSEATYESGFVIDKFPISRPNLTFSTLTVSNMSPEDSSIYLCSVENVAPGQGYTFGSGTRLTVV.

The chain recombines TRBV30 with TRBJ2-4; D gene unclear. V was cut by 2 bases and J by 5 bases, with 19 bases left in between. The CDR3 is 16 residues long. The germline V gene has CDR1 GTSNPN and CDR2 SVGIG (reference sequence). The chain's CDR3 is CAWSPSRSTSQNIQYF. CDR3 bases: TGTGCCTGGAGTCCATCGAGGTCCACCTCTCAAAACATTCAGTACTTC.